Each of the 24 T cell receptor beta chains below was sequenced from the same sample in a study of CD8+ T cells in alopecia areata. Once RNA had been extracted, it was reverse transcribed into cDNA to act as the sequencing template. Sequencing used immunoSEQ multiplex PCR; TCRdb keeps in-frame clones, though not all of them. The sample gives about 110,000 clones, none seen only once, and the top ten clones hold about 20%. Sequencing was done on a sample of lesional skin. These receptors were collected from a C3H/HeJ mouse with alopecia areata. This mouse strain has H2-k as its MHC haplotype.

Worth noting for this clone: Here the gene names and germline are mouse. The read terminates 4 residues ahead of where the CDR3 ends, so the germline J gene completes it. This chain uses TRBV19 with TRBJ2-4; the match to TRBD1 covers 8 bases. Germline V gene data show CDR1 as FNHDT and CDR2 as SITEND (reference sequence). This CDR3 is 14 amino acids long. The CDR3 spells CASSIEQGANTLYF. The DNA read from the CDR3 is TGTGCCAGCAGTATAGAGCAGGGGGCGAAC.

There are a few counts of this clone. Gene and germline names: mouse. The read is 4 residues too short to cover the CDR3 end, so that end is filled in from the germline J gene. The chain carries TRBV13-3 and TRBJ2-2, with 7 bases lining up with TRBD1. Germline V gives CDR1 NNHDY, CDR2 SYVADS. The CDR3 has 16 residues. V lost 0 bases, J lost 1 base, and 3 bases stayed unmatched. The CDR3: CASSDARGKNTGQLYF. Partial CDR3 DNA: TGTGCCAGCAGTGATGCCAGGGGGAAAAACACCGGG.

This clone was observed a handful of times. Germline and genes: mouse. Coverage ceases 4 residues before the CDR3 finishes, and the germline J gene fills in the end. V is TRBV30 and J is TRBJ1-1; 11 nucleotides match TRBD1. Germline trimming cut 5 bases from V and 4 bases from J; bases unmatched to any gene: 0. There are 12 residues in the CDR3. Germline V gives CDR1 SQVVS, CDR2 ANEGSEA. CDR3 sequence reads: CSSGTGGTEVFF. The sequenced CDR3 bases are TGTAGTTCTGGGACAGGGGGCACA.

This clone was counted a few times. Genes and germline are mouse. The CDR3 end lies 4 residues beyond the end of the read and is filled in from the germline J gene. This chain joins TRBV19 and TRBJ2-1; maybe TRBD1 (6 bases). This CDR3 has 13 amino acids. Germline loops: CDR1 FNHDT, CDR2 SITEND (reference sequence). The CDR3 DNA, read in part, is TGTGCCAGCAGTATTCAGGGGAGAGCT. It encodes CASSIQGRA. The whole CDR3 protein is CASSIQGRAEQFF.

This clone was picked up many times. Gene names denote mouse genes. The DNA read from the CDR3 is TGTGCCAGCTTACGACAGGGGGACTAT. Translated, it gives CASLRQGDY. From start to end, the CDR3 is CASLRQGDYEQYF. The chain joins TRBV13-3 to TRBJ2-7; TRBD1 matches 9 bases. Coverage ceases 4 residues before the CDR3 finishes, and the germline J gene fills in the end. This CDR3 region has 13 residues. Germline assignment: CDR1 NNHDY and CDR2 SYVADS. V gave up 7 bases and J gave up 3 bases; unmatched junction bases: 5.

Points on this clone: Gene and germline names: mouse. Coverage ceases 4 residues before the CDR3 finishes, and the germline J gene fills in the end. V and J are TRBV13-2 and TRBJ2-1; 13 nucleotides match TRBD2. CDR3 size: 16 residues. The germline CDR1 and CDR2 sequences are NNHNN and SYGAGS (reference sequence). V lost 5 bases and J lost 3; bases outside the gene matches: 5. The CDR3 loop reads CASGPDWGGLYAEQFF. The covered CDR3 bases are TGTGCCAGCGGACCGGACTGGGGGGGCCTCTATGCT.

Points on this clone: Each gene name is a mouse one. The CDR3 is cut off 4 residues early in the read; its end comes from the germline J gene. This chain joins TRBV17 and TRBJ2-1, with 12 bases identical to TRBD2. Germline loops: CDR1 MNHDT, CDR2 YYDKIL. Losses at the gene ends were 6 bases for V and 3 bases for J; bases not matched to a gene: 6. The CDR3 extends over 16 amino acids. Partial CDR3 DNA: TGTGCTAGCAGCCCTGGGACTGGGGGGCCCTATGCT. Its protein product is CASSPGTGGPYA. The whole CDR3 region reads CASSPGTGGPYAEQFF.

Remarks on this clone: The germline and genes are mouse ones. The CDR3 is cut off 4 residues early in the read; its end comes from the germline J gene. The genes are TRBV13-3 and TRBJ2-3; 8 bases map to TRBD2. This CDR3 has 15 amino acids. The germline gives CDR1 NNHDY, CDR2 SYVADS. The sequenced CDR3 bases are TGTGCCAGCAGCGGGGGGGGGCGCGAAGGAGAA. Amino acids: CASSGGGREGE. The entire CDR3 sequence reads CASSGGGREGETLYF.

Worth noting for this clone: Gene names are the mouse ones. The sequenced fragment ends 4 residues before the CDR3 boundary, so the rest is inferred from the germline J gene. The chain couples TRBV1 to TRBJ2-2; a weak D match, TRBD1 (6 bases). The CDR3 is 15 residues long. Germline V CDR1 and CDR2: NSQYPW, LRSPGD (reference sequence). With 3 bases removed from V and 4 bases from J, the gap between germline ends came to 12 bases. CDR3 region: CTCSASGARTGQLYF. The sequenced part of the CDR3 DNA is TGCACCTGCAGTGCCTCAGGGGCGCGCACCGGG.

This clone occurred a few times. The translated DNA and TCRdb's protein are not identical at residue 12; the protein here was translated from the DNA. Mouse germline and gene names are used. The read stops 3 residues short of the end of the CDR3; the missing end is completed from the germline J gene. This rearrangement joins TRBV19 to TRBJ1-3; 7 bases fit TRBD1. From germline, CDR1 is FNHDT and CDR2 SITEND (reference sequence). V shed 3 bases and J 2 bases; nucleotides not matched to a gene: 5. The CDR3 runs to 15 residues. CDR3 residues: CASSTLDRAGNTLYF. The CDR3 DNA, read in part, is TGTGCCAGCAGTACCCTCGACAGGGCTGGAAATACG.

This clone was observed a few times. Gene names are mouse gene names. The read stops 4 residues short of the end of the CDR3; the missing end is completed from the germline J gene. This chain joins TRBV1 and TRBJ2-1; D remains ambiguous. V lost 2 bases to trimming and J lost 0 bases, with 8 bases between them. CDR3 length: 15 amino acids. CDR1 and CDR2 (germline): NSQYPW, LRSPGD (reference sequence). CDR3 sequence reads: CTCSATEFNYAEQFF. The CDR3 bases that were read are TGCACCTGCAGTGCAACAGAATTTAACTATGCT.

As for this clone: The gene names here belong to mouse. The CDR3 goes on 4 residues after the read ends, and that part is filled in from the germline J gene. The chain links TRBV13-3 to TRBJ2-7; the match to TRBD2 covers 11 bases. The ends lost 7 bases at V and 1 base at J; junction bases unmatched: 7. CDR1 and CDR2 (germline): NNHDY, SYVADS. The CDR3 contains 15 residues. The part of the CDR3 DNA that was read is TGTGCCAGCGGCCACTGGGGGGGCTATTCCTAT. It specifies CASGHWGGYSY. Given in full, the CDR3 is CASGHWGGYSYEQYF.

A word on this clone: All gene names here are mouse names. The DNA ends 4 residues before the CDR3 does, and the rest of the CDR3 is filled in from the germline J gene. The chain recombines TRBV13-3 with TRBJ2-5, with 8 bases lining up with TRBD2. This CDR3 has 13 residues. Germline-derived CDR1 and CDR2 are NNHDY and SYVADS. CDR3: CASSRDWLDTQYF. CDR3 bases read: TGTGCCAGCAGTCGGGACTGGCTGGAC.

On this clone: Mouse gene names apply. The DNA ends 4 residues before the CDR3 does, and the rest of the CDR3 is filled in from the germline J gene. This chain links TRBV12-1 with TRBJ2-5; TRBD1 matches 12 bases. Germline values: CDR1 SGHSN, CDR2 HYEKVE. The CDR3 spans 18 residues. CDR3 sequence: CASSLYSGTGGATDTQYF. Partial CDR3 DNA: TGTGCCAGCTCTCTCTATTCCGGGACAGGGGGCGCGACGGAC.

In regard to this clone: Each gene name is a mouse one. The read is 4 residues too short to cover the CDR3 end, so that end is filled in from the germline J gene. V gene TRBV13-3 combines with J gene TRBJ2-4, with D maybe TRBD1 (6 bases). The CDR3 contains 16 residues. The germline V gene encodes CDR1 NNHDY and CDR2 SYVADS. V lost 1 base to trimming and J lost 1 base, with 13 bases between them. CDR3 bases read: TGTGCCAGCAGTGATCCCCAGGGGAACCGTCAAAAC. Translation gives CASSDPQGNRQN. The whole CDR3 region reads CASSDPQGNRQNTLYF.

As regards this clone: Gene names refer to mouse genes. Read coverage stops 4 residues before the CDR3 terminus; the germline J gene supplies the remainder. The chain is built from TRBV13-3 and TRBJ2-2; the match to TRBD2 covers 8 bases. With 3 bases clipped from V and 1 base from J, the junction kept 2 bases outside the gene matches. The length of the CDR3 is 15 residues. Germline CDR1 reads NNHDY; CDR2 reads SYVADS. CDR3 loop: CASSVTGENTGQLYF. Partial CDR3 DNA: TGTGCCAGCAGTGTGACTGGGGAAAACACCGGG.

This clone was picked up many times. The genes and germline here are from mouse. The covered CDR3 bases are TGTGCCAGCAGTGATAAGGGACAGGGGGCGCTTGCT. Encoded protein: CASSDKGQGALA. The entire CDR3 sequence reads CASSDKGQGALAEQFF. The chain recombines TRBV13-3 with TRBJ2-1; 12 positions agree with TRBD1. Coverage ceases 4 residues before the CDR3 finishes, and the germline J gene fills in the end. The germline CDR1 and CDR2 sequences are NNHDY and SYVADS. The junction had 5 bases not matched to a gene; V was cut back by 1 base and J by 6 bases. The CDR3 loop spans 16 amino acids.

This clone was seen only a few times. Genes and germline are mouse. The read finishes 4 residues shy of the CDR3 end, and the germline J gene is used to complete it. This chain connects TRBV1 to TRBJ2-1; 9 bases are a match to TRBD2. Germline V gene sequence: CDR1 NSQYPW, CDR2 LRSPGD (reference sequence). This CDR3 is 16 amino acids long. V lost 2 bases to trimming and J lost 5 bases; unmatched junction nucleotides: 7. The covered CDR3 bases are TGCACCTGCAGTGCAAAAACTGGGGGGTTGCATGCT. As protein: CTCSAKTGGLHA. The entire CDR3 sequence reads CTCSAKTGGLHAEQFF.

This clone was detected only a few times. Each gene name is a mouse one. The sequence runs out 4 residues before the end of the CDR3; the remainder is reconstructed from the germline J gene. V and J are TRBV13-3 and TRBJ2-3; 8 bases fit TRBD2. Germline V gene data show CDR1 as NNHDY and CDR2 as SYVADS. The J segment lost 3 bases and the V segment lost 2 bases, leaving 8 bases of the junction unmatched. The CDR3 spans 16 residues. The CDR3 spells CASSEYWGRRAETLYF. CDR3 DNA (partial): TGTGCCAGCAGTGAGTACTGGGGGAGAAGGGCAGAA.

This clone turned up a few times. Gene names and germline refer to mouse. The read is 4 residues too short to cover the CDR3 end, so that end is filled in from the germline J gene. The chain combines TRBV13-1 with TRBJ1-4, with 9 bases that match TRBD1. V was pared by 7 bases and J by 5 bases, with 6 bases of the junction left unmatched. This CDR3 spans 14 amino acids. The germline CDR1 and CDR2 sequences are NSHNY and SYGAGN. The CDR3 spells CASGGQGKNERLFF. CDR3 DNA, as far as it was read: TGTGCCAGCGGCGGACAGGGGAAGAACGAA.

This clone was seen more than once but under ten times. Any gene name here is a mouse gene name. The CDR3 bases that were read are TGTGCCAGCTCTCCCGGGGGGGCTAACTATGCT. Translating gives CASSPGGANYA. The whole CDR3 sequence is CASSPGGANYAEQFF. The chain couples TRBV12-1 to TRBJ2-1; 8 nucleotides line up with TRBD2. From the germline J gene comes the end of the CDR3, since the read stops 4 residues before it. The CDR3 has 15 amino acids. J gave up 0 bases and V 2 bases, and 2 bases lay outside the gene matches. Germline CDR1 is SGHSN and CDR2 is HYEKVE. The whole variable domain, remainder taken from reference TRBV12-1 and TRBJ2-1, is DSGVVQSPRHIIKEKGGRSVLTCIPISGHSNVVWYQQTLGKELKFLIQHYEKVERDKGFLPSRFSVQQFDDYHSEMNMSALELEDSAMYFCASSPGGANYAEQFFGPGTRLTVL.

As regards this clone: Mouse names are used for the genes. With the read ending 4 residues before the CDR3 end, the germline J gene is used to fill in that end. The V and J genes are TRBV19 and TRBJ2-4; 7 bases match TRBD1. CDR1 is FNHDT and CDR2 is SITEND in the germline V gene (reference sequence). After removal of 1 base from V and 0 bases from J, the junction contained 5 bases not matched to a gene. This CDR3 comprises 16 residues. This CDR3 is CASSILQGTSQNTLYF. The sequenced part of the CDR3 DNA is TGTGCCAGCAGTATATTACAGGGGACAAGTCAAAAC.

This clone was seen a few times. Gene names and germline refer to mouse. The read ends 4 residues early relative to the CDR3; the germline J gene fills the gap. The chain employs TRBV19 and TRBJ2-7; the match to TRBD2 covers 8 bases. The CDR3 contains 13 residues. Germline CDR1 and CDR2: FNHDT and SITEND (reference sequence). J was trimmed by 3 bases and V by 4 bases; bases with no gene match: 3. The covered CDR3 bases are TGTGCCAGCAGTGAGGGACTGGACTAT. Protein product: CASSEGLDY. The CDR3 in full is CASSEGLDYEQYF.

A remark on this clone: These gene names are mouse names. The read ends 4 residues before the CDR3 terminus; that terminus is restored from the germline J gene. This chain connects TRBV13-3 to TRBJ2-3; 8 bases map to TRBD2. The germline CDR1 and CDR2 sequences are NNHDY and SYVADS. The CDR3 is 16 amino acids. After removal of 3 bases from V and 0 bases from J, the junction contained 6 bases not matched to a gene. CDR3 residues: CASSVDWGSSAETLYF. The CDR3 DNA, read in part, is TGTGCCAGCAGTGTCGACTGGGGCTCTAGTGCAGAA.